Below, one TCR beta chain is given with its context. This clone was counted a single time. Its antigen has not been determined. No much larger clone exists at a distance of one base, and base qualities are not known. This sample is part of a study of OX40 agonist ivuxolimab in advanced cancers. About the study as a whole: Ivuxolimab was an agonistic, fully human IgG2 monoclonal antibody directed against OX40 (CD134), a costimulatory receptor. Intravenous ivuxolimab was administered to patients every 2 weeks at six dose levels: 0.01, 0.1, 0.3, 1.5, 3 and 10 mg/kg. Of the approximately 53 patients in dose escalation, about 20 had hepatocellular carcinoma, some 15 had melanoma, 9 had renal cell carcinoma and 9 had head and neck cancer. A male proportion of almost 85% and a mean age of approximately 61 years, ranging from about 20 to 79, were recorded for the dose-escalation cohort. Prior anti-PD-1, anti-PD-L1 or anti-CTLA-4 therapy was permitted, and about two fifths of dose-escalation patients had received checkpoint inhibitors. Three dose-escalation patients achieved partial responses, one with hepatocellular carcinoma and two with cutaneous melanoma. Peripheral TCRbeta sequencing was intended to test whether TCR sequence diversity was altered and clonal T-cell expansion was caused by ivuxolimab. The monotherapy dose-escalation portion (N ≈ 56 patients) of the phase I ivuxolimab trial is reported in the paper.

For CDR1 and CDR2, the germline V gene (reference sequence) lists MNHEY and SMNVEV. After removal of 2 bases from V and 7 bases from J, the junction retains 15 bases not matched to a gene. There are 19 amino acids in the CDR3, from cysteine to phenylalanine inclusive. The read is trimmed to its CDR3 DNA, 57 bases read in frame from base 1. The paper as a whole reports these results and caveats: In the 0.1-3.0 mg/kg groups, partial responders were among the patients with the lowest normalized peripheral clonal expansion, particularly in CD8+ T cells. Which antigens the clonally expanded peripheral T cells were specific for was not determined. After ivuxolimab, CD8+ T cells had more expanded clones than CD4+ T cells on average. Low levels of normalized T-cell clonal expansion were also seen in some patients who did not respond. At doses of 0.1 to 3.0 mg/kg, clonal expansion of both CD4+ and CD8+ T cells in blood was seen between baseline and week 6.

Patients with a history of autoimmune disease or receiving systemic immunosuppression were excluded from the trial. In every dose cohort, peripheral blood was drawn for TCR sequencing at baseline, cycle 4 day 1, and cycle 7 day 1. Samples were obtained from an open-label, multicenter, first-in-human phase I dose-escalation trial of ivuxolimab. Adults with locally advanced or metastatic melanoma, renal cell, hepatocellular, or head and neck squamous cell carcinoma were enrolled in the trial. Before TCR sequencing, CD4+ T cells and CD8+ T cells were sorted from peripheral blood as separate populations. Genomic DNA was isolated from the sorted cells so that the TCRbeta CDR3 region could be sequenced. The immunoSEQ Assay was used to sequence the TCRbeta CDR3 regions. Here the immuneACCESS table is served through TCRdb, limited to in-frame sequences with V and J called. Missing clones are a known gap in these copies; in checked studies unresolved V genes cover under half, and the rest lacks a known reason. The sample table records about 59,000 clones; more than 65% of these occur just once. The top ten clonotypes cover less than 0.6% of the sample.

The clonotype comes from an adult with an advanced solid tumor such as melanoma, head and neck, liver or kidney cancer. The sequencing here drew on CD4+ or CD8+ T cells sorted from blood, taken in a trial of the OX40 agonist ivuxolimab. The V and J segments used are TRBV27 and TRBJ1-4, and 11 junction bases match TRBD1. The CDR3 in this case is CASSLLAVGTGGSREKLFF. At the DNA level, the sequence is TGTGCCAGCAGTTTACTTGCCGTCGGGACAGGGGGGTCTCGTGAAAAACTGTTTTTT.